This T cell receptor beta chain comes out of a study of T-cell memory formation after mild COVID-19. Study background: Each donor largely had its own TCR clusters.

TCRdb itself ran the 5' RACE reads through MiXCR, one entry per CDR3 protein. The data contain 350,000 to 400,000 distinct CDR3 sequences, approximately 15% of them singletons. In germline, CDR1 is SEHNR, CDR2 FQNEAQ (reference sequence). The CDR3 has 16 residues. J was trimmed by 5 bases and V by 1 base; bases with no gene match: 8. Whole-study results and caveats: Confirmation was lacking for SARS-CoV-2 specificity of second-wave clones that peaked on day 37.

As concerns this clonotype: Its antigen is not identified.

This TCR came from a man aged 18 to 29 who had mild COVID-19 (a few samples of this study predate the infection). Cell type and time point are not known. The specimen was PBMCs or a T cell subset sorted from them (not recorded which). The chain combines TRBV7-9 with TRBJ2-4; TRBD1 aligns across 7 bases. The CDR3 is CASSLGFDRAQNIQYF. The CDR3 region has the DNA TGTGCCAGCAGCTTAGGATTCGACAGGGCCCAAAACATTCAGTACTTC.